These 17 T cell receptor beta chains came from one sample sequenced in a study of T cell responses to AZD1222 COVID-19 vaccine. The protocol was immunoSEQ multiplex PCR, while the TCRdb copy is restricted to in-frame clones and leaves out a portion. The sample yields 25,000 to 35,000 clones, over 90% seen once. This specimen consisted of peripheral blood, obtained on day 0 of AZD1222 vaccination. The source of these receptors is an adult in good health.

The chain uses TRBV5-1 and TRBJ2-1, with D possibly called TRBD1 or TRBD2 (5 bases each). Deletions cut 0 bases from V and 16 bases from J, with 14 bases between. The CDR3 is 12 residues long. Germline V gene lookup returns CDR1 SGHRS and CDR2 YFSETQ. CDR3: CASSLVGDHPFF. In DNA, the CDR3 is TGCGCCAGCAGCTTGGTAGGGGACCACCCATTCTTC.

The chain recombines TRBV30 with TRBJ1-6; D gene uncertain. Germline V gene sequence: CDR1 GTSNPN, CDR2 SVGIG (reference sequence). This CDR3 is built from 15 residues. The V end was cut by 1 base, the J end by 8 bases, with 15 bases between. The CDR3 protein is CAWSAWQPDYSPLHF. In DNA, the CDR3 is TGTGCCTGGAGTGCGTGGCAGCCAGACTATTCACCCCTCCACTTT. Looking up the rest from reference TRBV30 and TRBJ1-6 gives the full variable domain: SQTIHQWPATLVQPVGSPLSLECTVEGTSNPNLYWYRQAAGRGLQLLFYSVGIGQISSEVPQNLSASRPQDRQFILSSKKLLLSDSGFYLCAWSAWQPDYSPLHFGNGTRLTVT.

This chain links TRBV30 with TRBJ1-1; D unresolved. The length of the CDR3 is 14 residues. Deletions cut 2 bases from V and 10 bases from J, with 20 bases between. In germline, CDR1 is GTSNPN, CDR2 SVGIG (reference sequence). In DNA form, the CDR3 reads TGTGCCTGGAGTCAGAAGTCCCCGCGGGTGGGAGCTTTCTTT. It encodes CAWSQKSPRVGAFF.

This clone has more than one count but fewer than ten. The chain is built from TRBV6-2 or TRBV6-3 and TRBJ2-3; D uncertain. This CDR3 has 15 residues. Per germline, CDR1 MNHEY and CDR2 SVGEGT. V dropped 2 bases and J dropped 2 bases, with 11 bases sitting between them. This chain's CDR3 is CASSYRSEPTDTQYF. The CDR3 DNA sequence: TGTGCCAGCAGTTACCGTTCGGAGCCCACAGATACGCAGTATTTT.

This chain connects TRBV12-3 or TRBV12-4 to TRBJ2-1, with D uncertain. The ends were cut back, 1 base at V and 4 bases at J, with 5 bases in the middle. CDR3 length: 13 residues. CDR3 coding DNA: TGTGCCAGCAGTTTAGGGGGATACAATGAGCAGTTCTTC. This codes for CASSLGGYNEQFF.

The CDR3 DNA is TGTGCCAGCAGCATCTCTAGCCCCAGCTCCTACAATGAGCAGTTCTTC. It specifies CASSISSPSSYNEQFF. The J gene is TRBJ2-1, the V gene TRBV9; D might be TRBD2 (5 bases). Germline CDR1 reads SGDLS; CDR2 reads YYNGEE. Trimming shortened V by 4 bases and J by 0 bases, and 14 bases separated the two germline ends. The CDR3 covers 16 residues.

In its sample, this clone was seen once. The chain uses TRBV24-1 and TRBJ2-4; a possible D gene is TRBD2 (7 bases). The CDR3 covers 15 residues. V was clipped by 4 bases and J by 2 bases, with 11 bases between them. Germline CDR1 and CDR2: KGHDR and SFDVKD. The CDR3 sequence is CATSEGGTTKNIQYF. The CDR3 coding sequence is TGTGCCACCAGTGAGGGGGGGACAACCAAAAACATTCAGTACTTC.

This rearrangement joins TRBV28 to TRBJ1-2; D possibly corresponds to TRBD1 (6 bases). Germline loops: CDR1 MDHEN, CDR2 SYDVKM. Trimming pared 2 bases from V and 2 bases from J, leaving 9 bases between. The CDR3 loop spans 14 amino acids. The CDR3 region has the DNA TGTGCCAGCAGTTTAAGGGACATAAACTATGGCTACACCTTC. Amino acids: CASSLRDINYGYTF.

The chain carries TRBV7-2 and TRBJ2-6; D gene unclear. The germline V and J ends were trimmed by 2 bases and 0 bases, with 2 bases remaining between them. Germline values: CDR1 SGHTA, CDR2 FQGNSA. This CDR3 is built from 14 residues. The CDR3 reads CASSLTSGANVLTF. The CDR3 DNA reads TGTGCCAGCAGCTTAACCTCTGGGGCCAACGTCCTGACTTTC.

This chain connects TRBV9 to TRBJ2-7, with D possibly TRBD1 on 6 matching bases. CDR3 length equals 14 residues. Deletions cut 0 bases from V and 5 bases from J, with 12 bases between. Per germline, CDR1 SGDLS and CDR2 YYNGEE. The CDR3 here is CASSVGGQGNEQYF. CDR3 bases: TGTGCCAGCAGCGTAGGCGGGCAGGGGAACGAGCAGTACTTC.

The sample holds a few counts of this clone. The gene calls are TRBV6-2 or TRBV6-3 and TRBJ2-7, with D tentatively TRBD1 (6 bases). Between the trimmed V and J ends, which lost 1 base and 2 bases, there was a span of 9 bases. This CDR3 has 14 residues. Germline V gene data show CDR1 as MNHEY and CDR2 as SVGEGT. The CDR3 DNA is TGTGCCAGCAGTTACTGGCAGGGGACCTACGAGCAGTACTTC. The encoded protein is CASSYWQGTYEQYF.

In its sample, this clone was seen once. The CDR3 nucleotides are TGTGCCATCAGGGACAGGGGGCTTGGGGGGAACCAAGAGACCCAGTACTTC. It codes for CAIRDRGLGGNQETQYF. The V and J genes are TRBV10-3 and TRBJ2-5, with 11 nucleotides matching TRBD1. The CDR3 has 17 residues. The V segment lost 6 bases and the J segment 0 bases; nucleotides outside the gene matches: 9. Germline CDR1 reads ENHRY; CDR2 reads SYGVKD.

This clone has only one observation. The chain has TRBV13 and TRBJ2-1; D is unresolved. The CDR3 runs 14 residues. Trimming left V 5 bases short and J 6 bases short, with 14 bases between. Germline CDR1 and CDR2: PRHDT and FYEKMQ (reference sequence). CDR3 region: CASSPDERSNEQFF. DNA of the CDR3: TGTGCCAGCAGCCCCGACGAGAGATCCAATGAGCAGTTCTTC.

CDR3 loop: CASRAGLYANTEAFF. DNA of the CDR3: TGTGCCAGCCGAGCGGGACTATATGCGAACACTGAAGCTTTCTTT. This chain uses TRBV19 with TRBJ1-1, with a possible D match to TRBD1 (5 bases). The length of the CDR3 is 15 residues. Germline CDR1 reads LNHDA; CDR2 reads SQIVND (reference sequence). V was clipped by 9 bases and J by 1 base, with 18 bases between them.

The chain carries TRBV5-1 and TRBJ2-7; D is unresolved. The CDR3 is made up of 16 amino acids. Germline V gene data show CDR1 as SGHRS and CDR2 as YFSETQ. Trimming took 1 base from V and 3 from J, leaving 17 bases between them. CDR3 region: CASSLLVSAEVYEQYF. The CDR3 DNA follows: TGCGCCAGCAGCTTGTTGGTCTCGGCAGAAGTCTACGAGCAGTACTTC.

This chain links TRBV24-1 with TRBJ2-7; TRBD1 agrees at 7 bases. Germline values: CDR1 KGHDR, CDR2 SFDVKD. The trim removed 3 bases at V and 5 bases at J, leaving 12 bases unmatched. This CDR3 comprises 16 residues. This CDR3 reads CATSDTSGTVNDEQYF. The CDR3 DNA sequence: TGTGCCACCAGTGATACATCCGGGACAGTCAACGACGAGCAGTACTTC.

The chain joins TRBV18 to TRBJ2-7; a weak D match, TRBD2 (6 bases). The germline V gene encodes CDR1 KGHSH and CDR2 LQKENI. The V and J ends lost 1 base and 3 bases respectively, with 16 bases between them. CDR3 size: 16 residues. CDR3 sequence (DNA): TGTGCCAGCTCACCACTCCCTGGCGGGGCGGACTACGAGCAGTACTTC. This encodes CASSPLPGGADYEQYF.